The 31 T cell receptor beta chains below all came from one sample that was sequenced in a study of T cells in Graves' hyperthyroidism and ophthalmopathy. Regions amplified from RNA transcripts were the TCR beta CDR3 regions. The TCR CDR3 first-round RT-PCR relied on the HTBI primer set. Via MiXCR, TCRdb re-called the multiplex PCR reads, giving one row per CDR3 protein. Of roughly 400,000 distinct CDR3 sequences in the sample, over 12% were seen once. The sample comprised blood. The receptors shown here come from a man aged 50-59 years with Graves' ophthalmopathy.

This clonotype showed up just a few times. The rearrangement uses TRBV6-2 or TRBV6-3 and TRBJ2-5, with D perhaps TRBD2 (5 bases). Germline-derived CDR1 and CDR2 are MNHEY and SVGEGT. This CDR3 contains 12 residues. V lost 8 bases, J lost 1 base, and 8 bases lay in between. The CDR3 DNA reads as TGTGCCAGCCCTCGGGGCCAAGAGACCCAGTACTTC. It translates to CASPRGQETQYF.

The chain has TRBV29-1 and TRBJ2-7, with TRBD1 matching over 11 bases. Germline values: CDR1 SQVTM, CDR2 ANQGSEA. V gave up 6 bases and J gave up 2 bases; unmatched junction bases: 6. The CDR3 has 14 residues. The CDR3 region has the DNA TGCAGCGTCCAAGGGGGACAGGGGGCCTACGAGCAGTACTTC. Its translation: CSVQGGQGAYEQYF.

The CDR3 region is CSVDFIRTGRPTNYGYTF. The CDR3 nucleotides read TGCAGCGTTGATTTTATAAGGACAGGGCGGCCGACGAACTATGGCTACACCTTC. The chain uses TRBV29-1 and TRBJ1-2; 8 bases are shared with TRBD1. This CDR3 contains 18 residues. V was pared by 3 bases and J by 2 bases, with 17 bases of the junction left unmatched. CDR1 and CDR2 from the germline V gene are SQVTM and ANQGSEA.

The CDR3 is CASSLPIRTSGSTDTQYF. The CDR3, as DNA: TGTGCCAGCAGCTTACCCATCCGGACTAGCGGATCCACAGATACGCAGTATTTT. This sequence joins TRBV7-9 and TRBJ2-3; 10 bases agree with TRBD2. The junction had 10 bases not matched to a gene; V was cut back by 2 bases and J by 2 bases. Germline assignment: CDR1 SEHNR and CDR2 FQNEAQ (reference sequence). This CDR3 region has 18 residues.

This clonotype was recorded a few times. The V call is TRBV12-3 or TRBV12-4, the J call TRBJ2-1, with 11 bases identical to TRBD1. The CDR3 consists of 14 residues. The V gene end was trimmed by 7 bases and the J gene end by 7 bases; junction bases not matched to a gene: 6. The CDR3 loop is CASTRTGGRNEQFF. The CDR3 coding sequence is TGTGCCAGCACCCGGACAGGGGGCAGAAATGAGCAGTTCTTC.

This clonotype was counted many times. The V call is TRBV7-8, the J call TRBJ2-3; 9 positions match TRBD2. V dropped 5 bases and J dropped 13; count of bases not matched to a gene: 19. There are 16 residues in the CDR3. The germline V gene has CDR1 SGHVS and CDR2 FQNEAQ. CDR3 protein: CASSPRLAAGPDTEYF. The CDR3, as DNA: TGTGCCAGCAGCCCTAGACTAGCGGCAGGACCCGATACCGAGTATTTT.

This clonotype was picked up many times. The rearrangement joins TRBV15 to TRBJ2-5; 11 bases align to TRBD2. The CDR3 is made up of 14 amino acids. Germline CDR1 reads LNHNV; CDR2 reads YYDKDF (reference sequence). V shed 6 bases and J 6 bases; nucleotides not matched to a gene: 6. CDR3 nucleotides: TGTGCCACCAGTCAACTAGCGGGAGCACAGACCCAGTACTTC. Amino acids: CATSQLAGAQTQYF.

The chain is built from TRBV19 and TRBJ2-7; 7 nucleotides match TRBD2. The CDR3 has 13 residues. From germline, CDR1 is LNHDA and CDR2 SQIVND (reference sequence). The trim removed 3 bases at V and 3 bases at J, leaving 2 bases unmatched. The CDR3 protein is CASSMSGNYEQYF. The CDR3 DNA reads TGTGCCAGTAGTATGAGCGGGAACTACGAGCAGTACTTC.

The table lists this clonotype with a count of one. This clone may be a read error of a much larger clone one base away. V usage is TRBV28 and J usage is TRBJ2-3, with 8 bases aligning to TRBD2. Germline-derived CDR1 and CDR2 are MDHEN and SYDVKM. This CDR3 contains 16 residues. In DNA form, the CDR3 reads TGTGCCAACAGTTTTTTAACGGGAGGGAGTACAGATACGCAGTATTTT. Translated: CANSFLTGGSTDTQYF.

This clonotype has ten or more counts. The rearrangement joins TRBV10-3 to TRBJ1-4; TRBD1 is a possible D gene (5 bases). Trimming pared 7 bases from V and 5 bases from J, leaving 11 bases between. The length of the CDR3 is 13 residues. Germline CDR1 is ENHRY and CDR2 is SYGVKD. CDR3 amino acids: CAIKGALNEKLFF. The CDR3 DNA follows: TGTGCCATCAAAGGGGCTTTGAATGAAAAACTGTTTTTT.

This clonotype was seen repeatedly, ten times or more. This chain uses TRBV7-9 with TRBJ2-1; TRBD2 matches at 14 bases. Germline V lookup: CDR1 SEHNR, CDR2 FQNEAQ (reference sequence). CDR3 length: 19 amino acids. V trimming: 5 bases; J trimming: 6 bases; junction bases outside the gene matches: 15. CDR3 in amino acids: CASSPKPGLAGERGNEQFF. The DNA of the CDR3 is TGTGCCAGCAGCCCGAAGCCGGGACTAGCGGGAGAGCGGGGCAATGAGCAGTTCTTC.

This clonotype was detected only a few times. The chain couples TRBV15 to TRBJ2-7; 7 positions match TRBD2. Trimming cost V 1 base and J 1 base; bases outside gene matches: 4. The CDR3 runs to 15 residues. Germline CDR1 and CDR2: LNHNV and YYDKDF (reference sequence). The CDR3 sequence: CATSRGVGLSYEQYF. DNA for the CDR3: TGTGCCACCAGCAGAGGAGTGGGACTATCCTACGAGCAGTACTTC.

The V and J genes are TRBV11-2 and TRBJ2-1; D may match TRBD1 or TRBD2 (5 bases each). V lost 5 bases, J lost 0 bases, and 20 bases lay in between. CDR3 length: 18 residues. The germline V gene encodes CDR1 SGHAT and CDR2 FQNNGV. The CDR3 region is CASSLSPGAVSSYNEQFF. The CDR3 DNA sequence: TGTGCCAGCAGCCTATCCCCCGGGGCCGTTAGCTCCTACAATGAGCAGTTCTTC.

This clonotype has a handful of counts. This chain joins TRBV15 and TRBJ2-2, with a weak D call TRBD2 (5 bases). The ends were cut back, 0 bases at V and 4 bases at J, with 15 bases in the middle. Germline values: CDR1 LNHNV, CDR2 YYDKDF (reference sequence). The CDR3 spans 17 residues. This CDR3 is CATSRDLPGSGTGELFF. CDR3 nucleotide sequence: TGTGCCACCAGCAGAGATCTCCCGGGGTCGGGCACCGGGGAGCTGTTTTTT.

As to this clonotype: This may be a read error: a much more frequent sequence differs by one nucleotide. The chain carries TRBV7-2 and TRBJ1-5; D not certain. This CDR3 contains 15 residues. V was pared by 5 bases and J by 4 bases, with 15 bases between. Germline lookup yields CDR1 SGHTA and CDR2 FQGNSA. CDR3 nucleotide sequence: TGTGCCAGCAGCAGACCCCGGAAAGCAAATCAGCCCCAGCATTTT. Its protein product is CASSRPRKANQPQHF.

This clonotype has ten or more counts. The CDR3 nucleotides read TGTGCCAGCAGCCATGGACTGCGGTCCTACAATGAGCAGTTCTTC. This gives the protein CASSHGLRSYNEQFF. This chain joins TRBV11-3 and TRBJ2-1, with D maybe TRBD2 (5 bases). CDR3 length equals 15 residues. The V gene's germline CDR1 is SGHNT and CDR2 YENEEA. V was shortened by 5 bases and J by 1 base, with 12 bases between the two germline ends.

This rearrangement joins TRBV5-4 to TRBJ2-7; D remains ambiguous. The CDR3 spans 15 residues. V lost 5 bases, J lost 5 bases, and 20 bases lay in between. CDR1 and CDR2 from the germline V gene are SGHNT and YYREEE (reference sequence). CDR3 region: CASRSRPGWLNEQYF. For the CDR3, the DNA is TGTGCCAGCAGGAGCCGACCCGGTTGGTTGAACGAGCAGTACTTC.

There are many counts of this clonotype. The rearrangement joins TRBV2 to TRBJ1-2, with D unclear. V dropped 4 bases and J dropped 2 bases, with 11 bases sitting between them. Germline CDR1 is SNHLY and CDR2 is FYNNEI. There are 14 residues in the CDR3. The CDR3 region is CASSVSETNYGYTF. The CDR3 DNA follows: TGTGCCAGCAGTGTCTCTGAGACCAACTATGGCTACACCTTC.

This clonotype has a count of ten or more. The chain employs TRBV7-3 and TRBJ2-1; D is ambiguous. Trimming removed 0 bases from V and 5 bases from J, with 8 bases in between. The CDR3 consists of 14 residues. The V gene's germline CDR1 is SGHTA and CDR2 FQGTGA. This CDR3 is CASSLTAFNNEQFF. The CDR3 nucleotides read TGTGCCAGCAGCTTAACGGCCTTCAACAATGAGCAGTTCTTC. Complete variable domain (other parts from reference TRBV7-3 and TRBJ2-1): GAGVSQTPSNKVTEKGKYVELRCDPISGHTALYWYRQSLGQGPEFLIYFQGTGAADDSGLPNDRFFAVRPEGSVSTLKIQRTERGDSAVYLCASSLTAFNNEQFFGPGTRLTVL.

This clonotype was counted a few times. The V call is TRBV5-1, the J call TRBJ2-7; possible D gene TRBD2, 5 bases. Germline V lookup: CDR1 SGHRS, CDR2 YFSETQ. The CDR3 is made up of 15 amino acids. The germline V and J ends were trimmed by 4 bases and 5 bases, with 19 bases remaining between them. CDR3 coding DNA: TGCGCCAGCAGCCAGACCGGGATCCGAGAGCACGAGCAGTACTTC. It yields the protein CASSQTGIREHEQYF. Filled out from reference TRBV5-1 and TRBJ2-7, the complete variable domain reads KAGVTQTPRYLIKTRGQQVTLSCSPISGHRSVSWYQQTPGQGLQFLFEYFSETQRNKGNFPGRFSGRQFSNSRSEMNVSTLELGDSALYLCASSQTGIREHEQYFGPGTRLTVT.

Many counts were recorded for this clonotype. The chain carries TRBV5-1 and TRBJ2-1; 8 bases are shared with TRBD1. Germline V gene lookup returns CDR1 SGHRS and CDR2 YFSETQ. Trimming removed 4 bases from V and 5 bases from J; junction bases left unmatched: 5. There are 14 residues in the CDR3. For the CDR3, the DNA is TGCGCCAGCAGCGACAGGGGAATCAACAATGAGCAGTTCTTC. It codes for CASSDRGINNEQFF.

The chain couples TRBV20-1 to TRBJ2-1; D may be TRBD2 (5 bases). Germline V gene lookup returns CDR1 DFQATT and CDR2 SNEGSKA (reference sequence). This CDR3 spans 12 amino acids. The V and J ends lost 1 base and 6 bases respectively, with 7 bases between them. The CDR3: CSARARGNEQFF. The CDR3 coding sequence is TGCAGTGCTAGAGCACGGGGCAATGAGCAGTTCTTC.

This clonotype was recorded a few times. The V gene is TRBV28, the J gene TRBJ1-6; D call uncertain. V lost 4 bases, J lost 6 bases, and 16 bases lay in between. The CDR3 runs 16 residues. Germline CDR1 and CDR2: MDHEN and SYDVKM. Written as DNA, the CDR3 is TGTGCCAGCAGTTCCCGGTGGCAGGTCTCTAATTCACCCCTCCACTTT. Its protein is CASSSRWQVSNSPLHF.

This clonotype was seen repeatedly, ten times or more. This rearrangement joins TRBV6-1 to TRBJ2-7; no firm D call. This CDR3 contains 13 residues. Trimming removed 2 bases at V and 6 bases at J, with 11 bases between. Germline V gene sequence: CDR1 MNHNS, CDR2 SASEGT. CDR3 DNA sequence: TGTGCCAGCAGTGAAAATCAAGGTCTCGAGCAGTACTTC. It encodes CASSENQGLEQYF.

This clonotype has a handful of counts. The CDR3 protein is CASSGMTGELFF. Written as DNA, the CDR3 is TGCGCCAGCAGTGGCATGACCGGGGAGCTGTTTTTT. The rearrangement uses TRBV10-2 and TRBJ2-2; D is unclear. The CDR3 has 12 residues. The V end was cut by 4 bases, the J end by 5 bases, with 5 bases between. CDR1 is WSHSY, CDR2 SAAADI, per germline.

This clonotype was seen many times. The rearrangement joins TRBV2 to TRBJ1-1, with 9 bases aligning to TRBD1. The CDR3 has 14 amino acids. The V gene end was trimmed by 6 bases and the J gene end by 4 bases; junction bases not matched to a gene: 6. The germline V gene has CDR1 SNHLY and CDR2 FYNNEI. The CDR3 region has the DNA TGTGCCAGCAGAACGGGACAGGGTGGCACTGAAGCTTTCTTT. This translates into CASRTGQGGTEAFF.

This chain uses TRBV27 with TRBJ2-2; 11 bases fit TRBD1. Germline CDR1 MNHEY, CDR2 SMNVEV (reference sequence). J gave up 0 bases and V 5 bases, and 17 bases lay outside the gene matches. The CDR3 is 21 amino acids. The DNA of the CDR3 is TGTGCCAGCAGTCAACAAACCGGGACAGGGGGTTATTCTGCGAACACCGGGGAGCTGTTTTTT. Its translation is CASSQQTGTGGYSANTGELFF.

In this sample, this clonotype turned up many times. The chain has TRBV18 and TRBJ1-2, with 7 bases fitting TRBD1. Trimming took 2 bases from V and 0 from J; bases not matched to a gene: 3. The CDR3 spans 15 residues. In germline, CDR1 is KGHSH, CDR2 LQKENI. For the CDR3, the DNA is TGTGCCAGCTCACCAGGACAGGCCACTAACTATGGCTACACCTTC. Translated: CASSPGQATNYGYTF.

In this sample, this clonotype turned up many times. The gene calls are TRBV12-3 or TRBV12-4 and TRBJ1-5; D gene uncertain. Trimming pared 0 bases from V and 2 bases from J, leaving 2 bases between. This CDR3 has 13 amino acids. CDR3 amino acids: CASSLAGNQPQHF. CDR3 nucleotides: TGTGCCAGCAGTTTAGCGGGCAATCAGCCCCAGCATTTT.

This clonotype has at least ten counts. CDR3: CAQSENYGYTF. CDR3 in DNA: TGTGCCCAAAGCGAAAACTATGGCTACACCTTC. The rearrangement uses TRBV30 and TRBJ1-2; unclear D gene. Trimming removed 8 bases at V and 2 bases at J, with 9 bases between. This CDR3 is built from 11 residues. CDR1 and CDR2 from the germline V gene are GTSNPN and SVGIG (reference sequence).

This clonotype appeared many times. The chain combines TRBV19 with TRBJ1-1; D call uncertain. Germline loops: CDR1 LNHDA, CDR2 SQIVND (reference sequence). The CDR3 covers 15 residues. Trimming took off 1 base at V and 3 bases at J, with 12 bases between the two ends. In DNA, the CDR3 is TGTGCCAGTAGTATAGGAGGGCTCTCCTACACTGAAGCTTTCTTT. The encoded protein is CASSIGGLSYTEAFF.